Shown below are 19 T cell receptor beta chains from a single sample sequenced in a study of blood T cell repertoires in COVID-19. TCRdb keeps only in-frame clones here, not all; method: immunoSEQ multiplex PCR. The top ten clones hold 5.2% of a sample with about 150,000 clones, approximately 83% of them seen once. Sequencing was carried out using PBMCs or T cells enriched from blood (not recorded which). These receptors were collected from a man aged 70-80 years who had been exposed to COVID-19.

The V gene is TRBV5-4, the J gene TRBJ1-3; tentatively, D is TRBD1 (5 bases). Trimming pared 3 bases from V and 0 bases from J, leaving 10 bases between. Germline V gene lookup returns CDR1 SGHNT and CDR2 YYREEE (reference sequence). This CDR3 is built from 15 residues. The CDR3 loop is CASSWRGNSGNTIYF. CDR3 DNA sequence: TGTGCCAGCAGCTGGAGGGGTAACTCTGGAAACACCATATATTTT. Using reference TRBV5-4 and TRBJ1-3 for the parts outside the CDR3, the full variable domain is ETGVTQSPTHLIKTRGQQVTLRCSSQSGHNTVSWYQQALGQGPQFIFQYYREEENGRGNFPPRFSGLQFPNYSSELNVNALELDDSALYLCASSWRGNSGNTIYFGEGSWLTVV.

The J gene is TRBJ1-4, the V gene TRBV21-1; the table names TRBD1, a call not compared with the DNA. TRBV21-1 is described as a pseudogene. There are 14 residues in the CDR3. DNA for the CDR3: TGTGCCAGCAGCCACGGGACAGGGGTGGAAAAACTGTTTTTT. This sequence encodes CASSHGTGVEKLFF.

The CDR3 region has the DNA TGTGCCAGCAGCCCCTGGACAGGGGCCGGCTACACCTTC. This gives the protein CASSPWTGAGYTF. The V and J genes are TRBV5-4 and TRBJ1-2, with TRBD1 identical over 9 bases. The germline CDR1 and CDR2 sequences are SGHNT and YYREEE (reference sequence). CDR3 length: 13 residues. With V trimmed by 4 bases and J by 8 bases, 6 bases remained unmatched.

V gene TRBV7-2 combines with J gene TRBJ2-6, with D possibly matching TRBD2 (6 bases). The CDR3 is 17 amino acids. The germline gives CDR1 SGHTA, CDR2 FQGNSA. Trimming stripped 3 bases from V and 2 bases from J, with 14 bases between. In nucleotides, the CDR3 is TGTGCCAGCAGCTTGGGGACTTATGGCACTGGGGCCAACGTCCTGACTTTC. Encoded protein: CASSLGTYGTGANVLTF.

V and J are TRBV25-1 and TRBJ1-3, with TRBD1 matching 7 bases. This CDR3 has 15 amino acids. V trimming: 1 base; J trimming: 3 bases; junction bases outside the gene matches: 3. The germline CDR1 and CDR2 sequences are MGHDK and SYGVNS. CDR3 nucleotides: TGTGCCAGCAGTGAATCAACAGGGGTTGGAAACACCATATATTTT. This sequence encodes CASSESTGVGNTIYF. The full variable domain, its missing parts supplied by reference TRBV25-1 and TRBJ1-3, is EADIYQTPRYLVIGTGKKITLECSQTMGHDKMYWYQQDPGMELHLIHYSYGVNSTEKGDLSSESTVSRIRTEHFPLTLESARPSHTSQYLCASSESTGVGNTIYFGEGSWLTVV.

V is TRBV5-5 and J is TRBJ1-2; 10 bases line up with TRBD1. V shed 4 bases and J 2 bases; nucleotides not matched to a gene: 8. The CDR3 length is 16 residues. Germline CDR1 and CDR2: SGHKS and YYEKEE (reference sequence). CDR3: CASSPDRGQGNYGYTF. The CDR3 DNA is TGTGCCAGCAGCCCTGACCGGGGACAGGGGAACTATGGCTACACCTTC.

The V gene is TRBV7-6, the J gene TRBJ2-6, with 8 bases aligning to TRBD2. This CDR3 spans 17 amino acids. The germline V gene has CDR1 SGHVS and CDR2 FNYEAQ. Trimming cost V 2 bases and J 0 bases; bases outside gene matches: 3. DNA of the CDR3: TGTGCCAGCAGCTTAACGGGGGGGGCCTCTGGGGCCAACGTCCTGACTTTC. Protein product: CASSLTGGASGANVLTF.

This rearrangement joins TRBV10-1 to TRBJ2-3; 9 bases agree with TRBD1. V shed 7 bases, J shed 2 bases, and the junction held 22 bases outside the gene matches. This CDR3 has 20 amino acids. In germline, CDR1 is WNHNN, CDR2 SYGVQD (reference sequence). CDR3 coding DNA: TGCGCCAGCACCCTCCCCGGGACAGGGAAGGGTAGCGGAGCCACAGATACGCAGTATTTT. Protein sequence: CASTLPGTGKGSGATDTQYF.

The chain couples TRBV7-8 to TRBJ1-5; D remains ambiguous. The CDR3 runs to 16 residues. Germline V CDR1 and CDR2: SGHVS, FQNEAQ. Trimming left V 1 base short and J 0 bases short, with 10 bases between. The CDR3 bases are TGTGCCAGCAGCTTAGATTCGGTCTATAGCAATCAGCCCCAGCATTTT. Protein sequence: CASSLDSVYSNQPQHF.

J is TRBJ1-3 and V is TRBV28; 8 nucleotides match TRBD1. The CDR3 consists of 15 residues. V gave up 7 bases and J gave up 0 bases; unmatched junction bases: 5. Germline loops: CDR1 MDHEN, CDR2 SYDVKM. The CDR3 protein is CASIPDRVSGNTIYF. CDR3 nucleotides: TGTGCCAGCATACCGGACAGGGTCTCTGGAAACACCATATATTTT. Full variable domain (remainder filled in from reference TRBV28 and TRBJ1-3): DVKVTQSSRYLVKRTGEKVFLECVQDMDHENMFWYRQDPGLGLRLIYFSYDVKMKEKGDIPEGYSVSREKKERFSLILESASTNQTSMYLCASIPDRVSGNTIYFGEGSWLTVV.

This rearrangement joins TRBV10-3 to TRBJ1-1; a possible D gene is TRBD1 (5 bases). Between the trimmed V and J ends, which lost 2 bases and 10 bases, there was a span of 14 bases. CDR1 and CDR2 (germline): ENHRY, SYGVKD. This CDR3 is built from 13 residues. CDR3: CAISEREGEGAFF. For the CDR3, the DNA is TGTGCCATCAGTGAGCGAGAAGGGGAGGGAGCTTTCTTT.

This chain links TRBV29-1 with TRBJ2-3, with TRBD1 matching 7 bases. After removal of 7 bases from V and 2 bases from J, the junction contained 6 bases not matched to a gene. CDR1 and CDR2 from the germline V gene are SQVTM and ANQGSEA. The CDR3 totals 13 residues. Here the CDR3 DNA reads TGCAGCGCCCAACAGGGGAACACAGATACGCAGTATTTT. Its protein is CSAQQGNTDTQYF.

The chain joins TRBV11-3 to TRBJ2-1, with 7 bases lining up with TRBD2. The CDR3 is 13 residues long. Trimming took 3 bases from V and 10 from J; bases not matched to a gene: 6. CDR1 and CDR2 (germline): SGHNT, YENEEA. The CDR3 bases are TGTGCCAGCAGCTTGACTAGCATCGGGGAGCAGTTCTTC. Translated: CASSLTSIGEQFF.

CDR3 bases: TGTGCCAGCAGGGGGACTAGCGGGAGAGACAATGAGCAGTTCTTC. Protein product: CASRGTSGRDNEQFF. The chain joins TRBV27 to TRBJ2-1; 14 bases map to TRBD2. The germline V gene encodes CDR1 MNHEY and CDR2 SMNVEV (reference sequence). The V segment lost 6 bases and the J segment 5 bases; nucleotides outside the gene matches: 3. CDR3 length: 15 amino acids.

The chain recombines TRBV29-1 with TRBJ2-6; D is ambiguous. V gave up 0 bases and J gave up 0 bases, with 15 bases separating them. The CDR3 consists of 18 residues. Per the germline V gene, CDR1 is SQVTM and CDR2 is ANQGSEA. This CDR3 reads CSVEEGVPMSSGANVLTF. Here the CDR3 DNA reads TGCAGCGTTGAAGAAGGAGTACCAATGAGCTCTGGGGCCAACGTCCTGACTTTC.

This chain connects TRBV19 to TRBJ1-5; D is possibly TRBD1 (5 bases). The CDR3 length is 15 residues. Germline V gene lookup returns CDR1 LNHDA and CDR2 SQIVND (reference sequence). Trimming pared 6 bases from V and 0 bases from J, leaving 12 bases between. CDR3 region: CASRVTANSNQPQHF. The CDR3 region has the DNA TGTGCCAGTAGAGTGACAGCAAATAGCAATCAGCCCCAGCATTTT.

The V gene is TRBV9, the J gene TRBJ2-2, with 7 positions matching TRBD1. There are 13 residues in the CDR3. Losses at the gene ends were 4 bases for V and 7 bases for J; bases not matched to a gene: 4. Looked up from germline, CDR1 is SGDLS and CDR2 is YYNGEE. CDR3 sequence reads: CASSTQGVGELFF. DNA for the CDR3: TGTGCCAGCAGCACCCAGGGGGTCGGGGAGCTGTTTTTT.

J is TRBJ1-4 and V is TRBV2, with 8 positions matching TRBD1. Germline lookup yields CDR1 SNHLY and CDR2 FYNNEI. The trim removed 4 bases at V and 5 bases at J, leaving 3 bases unmatched. The CDR3 length is 14 residues. This CDR3 is CASSVRTGNEKLFF. CDR3 in DNA: TGTGCCAGCAGTGTGCGGACAGGGAATGAAAAACTGTTTTTT.

The V and J genes are TRBV7-9 and TRBJ1-1, with TRBD1 matching over 9 bases. This CDR3 has 16 residues. V trimming: 1 base; J trimming: 7 bases; junction bases outside the gene matches: 10. Germline CDR1 reads SEHNR; CDR2 reads FQNEAQ (reference sequence). Written as DNA, the CDR3 is TGTGCCAGCAGCTTAGTAAGCGGGACAGGGAGTGTTGAAGCTTTCTTT. This encodes CASSLVSGTGSVEAFF.